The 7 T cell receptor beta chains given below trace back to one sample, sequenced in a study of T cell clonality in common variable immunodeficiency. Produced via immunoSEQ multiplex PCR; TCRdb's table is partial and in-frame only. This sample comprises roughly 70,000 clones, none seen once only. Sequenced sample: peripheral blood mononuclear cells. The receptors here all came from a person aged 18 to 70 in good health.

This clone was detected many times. CDR3 DNA, as far as it was read: TGCGCCAGCAGCCATGACTCTAGCGGGCCCTACGAG. It codes for CASSHDSSGPYE. From start to end, the CDR3 is CASSHDSSGPYEQYF. This chain connects TRBV4-1 to TRBJ2-7; 8 bases line up with TRBD2. The read ends 3 residues shy of where the CDR3 ends; the end is completed using the germline J gene. Trimming removed 3 bases from V and 2 bases from J; junction bases left unmatched: 6. Germline values: CDR1 MGHRA, CDR2 YSYEKL. This CDR3 has 15 residues.

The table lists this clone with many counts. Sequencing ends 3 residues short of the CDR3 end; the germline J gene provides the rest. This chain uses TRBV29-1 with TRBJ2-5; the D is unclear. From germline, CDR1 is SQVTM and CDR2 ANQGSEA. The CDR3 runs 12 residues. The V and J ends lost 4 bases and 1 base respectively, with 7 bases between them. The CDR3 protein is CSVATAQETQYF. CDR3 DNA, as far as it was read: TGCAGCGTTGCTACAGCCCAAGAGACC. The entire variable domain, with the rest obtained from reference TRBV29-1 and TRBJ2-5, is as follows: SAVISQKPSRDICQRGTSLTIQCQVDSQVTMMFWYRQQPGQSLTLIATANQGSEATYESGFVIDKFPISRPNLTFSTLTVSNMSPEDSSIYLCSVATAQETQYFGPGTRLLVL.

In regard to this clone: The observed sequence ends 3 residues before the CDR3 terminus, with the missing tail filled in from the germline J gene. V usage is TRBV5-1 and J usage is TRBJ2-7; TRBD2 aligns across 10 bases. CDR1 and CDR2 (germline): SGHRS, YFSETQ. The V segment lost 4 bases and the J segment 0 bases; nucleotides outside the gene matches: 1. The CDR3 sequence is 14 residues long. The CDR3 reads CASSRTSGSYEQYF. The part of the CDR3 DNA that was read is TGCGCCAGCAGCCGGACTAGCGGCTCCTACGAG.

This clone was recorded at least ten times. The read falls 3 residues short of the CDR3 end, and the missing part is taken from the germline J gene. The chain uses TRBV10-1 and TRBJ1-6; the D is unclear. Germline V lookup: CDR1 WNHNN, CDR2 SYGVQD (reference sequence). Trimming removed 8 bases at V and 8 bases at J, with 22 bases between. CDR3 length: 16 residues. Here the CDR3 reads CASGPRENGEDSPLHF. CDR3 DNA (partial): TGCGCCAGCGGGCCCCGAGAAAATGGAGAAGATTCACCC.

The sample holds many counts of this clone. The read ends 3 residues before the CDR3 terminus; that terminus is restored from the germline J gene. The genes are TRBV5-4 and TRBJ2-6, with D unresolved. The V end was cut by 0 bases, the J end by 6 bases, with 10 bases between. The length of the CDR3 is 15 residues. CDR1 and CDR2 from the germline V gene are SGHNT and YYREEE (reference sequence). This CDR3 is CASSLAASLANVLTF. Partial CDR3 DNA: TGTGCCAGCAGCTTGGCCGCGAGTTTGGCCAACGTC.

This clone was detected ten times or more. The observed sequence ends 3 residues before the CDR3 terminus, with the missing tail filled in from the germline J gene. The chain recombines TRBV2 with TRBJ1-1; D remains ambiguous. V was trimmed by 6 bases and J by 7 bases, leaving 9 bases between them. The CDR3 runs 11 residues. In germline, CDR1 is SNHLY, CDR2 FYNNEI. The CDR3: CASRGGFEAFF. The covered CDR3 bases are TGTGCCAGCAGGGGCGGGTTTGAA.

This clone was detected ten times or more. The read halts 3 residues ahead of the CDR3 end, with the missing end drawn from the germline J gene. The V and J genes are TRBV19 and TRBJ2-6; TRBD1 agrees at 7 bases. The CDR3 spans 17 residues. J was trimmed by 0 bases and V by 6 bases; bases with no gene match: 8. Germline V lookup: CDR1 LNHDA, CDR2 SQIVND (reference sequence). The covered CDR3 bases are TGTGCCAGTAGAAGGGACAGAACCCCCTCTGGGGCCAACGTC. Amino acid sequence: CASRRDRTPSGANV. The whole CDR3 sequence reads CASRRDRTPSGANVLTF.